This T cell receptor beta chain was obtained from a study of shared clonotypes between healthy human individuals. Germline V lookup: CDR1 SGDLS, CDR2 YYNGEE. The CDR3 is 17 residues long. V gave up 4 bases and J gave up 5 bases; unmatched junction bases: 17. General study results and limits: An anticipated effect of sequencing depth on clonotype sharing among donors was recognized.

Profiled with immunoSEQ multiplex PCR; TCRdb holds only in-frame clones, not every one. The repertoire includes nearly 1,000,000 clones, approximately 76% of them detected once, and over 1.3% sits in the top ten. As to this clone: Its cognate antigen is unknown.

The receptor's source is a man between 18 and 29 years old in good health. The sample consisted of memory CD4+ T cells sorted from blood. The subset here: CD45RA-negative fraction. V is TRBV9 and J is TRBJ1-2; TRBD1 matches 7 bases. This chain's CDR3 is CASSTAGTATISYGYTF. The CDR3 nucleotides are TGTGCCAGCAGCACGGCCGGGACAGCTACTATTAGTTATGGCTACACCTTC.